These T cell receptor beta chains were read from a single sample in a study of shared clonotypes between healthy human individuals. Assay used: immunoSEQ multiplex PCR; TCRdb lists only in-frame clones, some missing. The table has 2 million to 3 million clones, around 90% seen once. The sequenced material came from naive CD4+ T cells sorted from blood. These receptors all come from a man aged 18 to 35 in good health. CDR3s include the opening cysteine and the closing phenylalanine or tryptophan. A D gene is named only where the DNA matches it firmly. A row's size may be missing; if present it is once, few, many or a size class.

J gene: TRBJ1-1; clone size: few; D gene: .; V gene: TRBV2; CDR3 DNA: TGTGCCAGCGGGCGAGAGGCGGGAGCTTTCTTT; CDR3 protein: CASGREAGAFF
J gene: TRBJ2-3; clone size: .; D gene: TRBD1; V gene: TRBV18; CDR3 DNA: TGTGCCAGCTCACCCGGCTACGGGACAGACACAGATACGCAGTATTTT; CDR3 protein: CASSPGYGTDTDTQYF
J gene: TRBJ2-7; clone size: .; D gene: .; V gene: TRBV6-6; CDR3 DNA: TGTGCCACCTACCCCGGGACACCATACGAGCAGTACTTC; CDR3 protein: CATYPGTPYEQYF
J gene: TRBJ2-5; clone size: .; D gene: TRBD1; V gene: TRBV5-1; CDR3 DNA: TGCGCCAGCAGCCGGGACAGGGGAGGACAAGAGACCCAGTACTTC; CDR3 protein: CASSRDRGGQETQYF
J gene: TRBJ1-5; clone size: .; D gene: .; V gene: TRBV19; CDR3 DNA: TGTGCCAGTAGGACGACTGAAAATAGCAATCAGCCCCAGCATTTT; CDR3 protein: CASRTTENSNQPQHF
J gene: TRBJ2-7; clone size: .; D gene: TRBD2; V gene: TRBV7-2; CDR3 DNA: TGTGCCAGCAGCTCGCAGCGGGGGCCCTACGAGCAGTACTTC; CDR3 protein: CASSSQRGPYEQYF
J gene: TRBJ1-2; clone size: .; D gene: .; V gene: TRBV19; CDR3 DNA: TGTGCCAGTAGGTCAAACAGGGACGGCTATGGCTACACCTTC; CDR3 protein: CASRSNRDGYGYTF
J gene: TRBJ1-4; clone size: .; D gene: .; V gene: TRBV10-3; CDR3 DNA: TGTGCCATCAGTGACAGGGGTGAAAAACTGTTTTTT; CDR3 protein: CAISDRGEKLFF
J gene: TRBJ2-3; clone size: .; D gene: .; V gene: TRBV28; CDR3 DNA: TGTGCCAGCAGGTCCACGAACCCGGATACGCAGTATTTT; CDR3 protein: CASRSTNPDTQYF
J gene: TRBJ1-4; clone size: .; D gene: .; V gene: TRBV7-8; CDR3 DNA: TGTGCCAGCAGCCAAGGACGGGTTAATGAAAAACTGTTTTTT; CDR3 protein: CASSQGRVNEKLFF
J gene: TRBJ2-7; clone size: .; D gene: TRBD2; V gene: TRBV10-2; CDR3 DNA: TGCGCCAGCAGTGACTTGCGGGGGGACCCCTACGAGCAGTACTTC; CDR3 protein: CASSDLRGDPYEQYF
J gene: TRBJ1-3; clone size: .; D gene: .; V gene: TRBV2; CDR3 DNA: TGTGCCAGCAGTGACCCAGGGAATGGAAACACCATATATTTT; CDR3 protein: CASSDPGNGNTIYF
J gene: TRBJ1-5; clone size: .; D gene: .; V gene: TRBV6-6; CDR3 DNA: TGTGCCAGCGGGAGACAGAATAGCAATCAGCCCCAGCATTTT; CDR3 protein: CASGRQNSNQPQHF
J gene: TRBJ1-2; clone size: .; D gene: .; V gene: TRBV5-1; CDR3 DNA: TGCGCCAGCAGCTTGGCCTCGGGACCGCCGTACTATGGCTACACCTTC; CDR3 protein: CASSLASGPPYYGYTF
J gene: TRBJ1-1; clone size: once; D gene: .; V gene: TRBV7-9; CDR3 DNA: TGTGCCAGCAGCCCACGGGGGCCGAACACTGAAGCTTTCTTT; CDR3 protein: CASSPRGPNTEAFF